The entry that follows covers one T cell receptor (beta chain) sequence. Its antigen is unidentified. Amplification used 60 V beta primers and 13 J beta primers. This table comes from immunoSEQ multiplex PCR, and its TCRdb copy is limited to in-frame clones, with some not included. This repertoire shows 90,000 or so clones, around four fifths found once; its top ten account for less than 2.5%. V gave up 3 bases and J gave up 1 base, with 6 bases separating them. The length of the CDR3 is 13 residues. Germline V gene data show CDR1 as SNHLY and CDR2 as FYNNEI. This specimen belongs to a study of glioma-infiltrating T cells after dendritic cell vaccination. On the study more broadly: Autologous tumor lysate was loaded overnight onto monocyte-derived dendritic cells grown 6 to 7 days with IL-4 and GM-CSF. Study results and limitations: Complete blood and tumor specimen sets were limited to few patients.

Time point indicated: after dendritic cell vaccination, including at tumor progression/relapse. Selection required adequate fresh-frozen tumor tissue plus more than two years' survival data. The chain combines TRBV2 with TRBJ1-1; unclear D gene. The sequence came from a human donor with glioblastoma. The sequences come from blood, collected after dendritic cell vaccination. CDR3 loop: CASSEEQNTEAFF. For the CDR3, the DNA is TGTGCCAGCAGTGAGGAGCAGAACACTGAAGCTTTCTTT.